Following are 25 T cell receptor beta chains from one sample sequenced in a study of blood T cell repertoires in COVID-19. Clones were sequenced by immunoSEQ multiplex PCR, and TCRdb holds only the in-frame ones, with some missing. The sample lists approximately 68,000 clones, approximately 91% seen once, with less than 3% in the top ten. Sequencing was carried out using peripheral blood. All receptors come from a man between 65 and 79 years old with active or convalescent COVID-19.

The gene calls are TRBV16 and TRBJ1-1, with D maybe TRBD1 (5 bases). Trimming shortened V by 2 bases and J by 4 bases, and 11 bases separated the two germline ends. The germline gives CDR1 KGHSY, CDR2 FQNENV. The CDR3 runs to 14 residues. CDR3 nucleotide sequence: TGTGCCAGCAGCCAAAGTCAGGGATCCACTGAAGCTTTCTTT. Translating gives CASSQSQGSTEAFF.

V is TRBV5-1 and J is TRBJ2-4, with a tentative D call TRBD1 (5 bases). Deletions cut 0 bases from V and 0 bases from J, with 10 bases between. Germline V gene lookup returns CDR1 SGHRS and CDR2 YFSETQ. The CDR3 is 16 residues long. The CDR3 sequence: CASSLGGVLAKNIQYF. In DNA, the CDR3 is TGCGCCAGCAGCTTGGGGGGCGTCCTAGCCAAAAACATTCAGTACTTC.

This chain connects TRBV10-1 to TRBJ2-5; TRBD1 is a possible D gene (5 bases). V was pared by 6 bases and J by 5 bases, with 16 bases between. This CDR3 is built from 14 residues. Germline V lookup: CDR1 WNHNN, CDR2 SYGVQD (reference sequence). CDR3 sequence reads: CASSPDTGRETQYF. In DNA, the CDR3 is TGCGCCAGCAGCCCGGACACCGGAAGGGAGACCCAGTACTTC.

The chain has TRBV19 and TRBJ1-5; 9 bases agree with TRBD1. Germline V gives CDR1 LNHDA, CDR2 SQIVND (reference sequence). The length of the CDR3 is 14 residues. The junction had 10 bases not matched to a gene; V was cut back by 9 bases and J by 7 bases. In DNA, the CDR3 is TGTGCCAGCGTATTGACAGGGGGAGGACAGCCCCAGCATTTT. It translates to CASVLTGGGQPQHF.

V gene TRBV18 combines with J gene TRBJ1-1; D possibly corresponds to TRBD1 (6 bases). Germline CDR1 and CDR2: KGHSH and LQKENI. The V and J ends lost 3 bases and 7 bases respectively, with 12 bases between them. The CDR3 loop spans 13 amino acids. The CDR3 is CASSPRGGGEAFF. CDR3 coding DNA: TGTGCCAGCTCACCTCGGGGGGGCGGTGAAGCTTTCTTT.

The chain couples TRBV29-1 to TRBJ2-5; D might be TRBD1 (5 bases). The CDR3 consists of 13 residues. V lost 4 bases and J 7 bases, leaving 16 bases between the germline ends. Germline V lookup: CDR1 SQVTM, CDR2 ANQGSEA. The CDR3 region is CSVVPLGAGTQYF. The CDR3 DNA is TGCAGCGTTGTCCCCCTAGGGGCCGGGACCCAGTACTTC.

This rearrangement joins TRBV24-1 to TRBJ1-2; D not certain. CDR1 is KGHDR and CDR2 is SFDVKD in the germline V gene. V lost 2 bases, J lost 8 bases, and 14 bases lay in between. The length of the CDR3 is 14 residues. CDR3 amino acids: CATSDSRGWKGYTF. CDR3 DNA: TGTGCCACCAGTGATTCGCGGGGATGGAAGGGCTACACCTTC.

This clone showed up just once. The V call is TRBV7-9, the J call TRBJ1-1, with 9 positions matching TRBD1. Germline CDR1 SEHNR, CDR2 FQNEAQ (reference sequence). The length of the CDR3 is 15 residues. After removal of 1 base from V and 7 bases from J, the junction contained 7 bases not matched to a gene. In DNA form, the CDR3 reads TGTGCCAGCAGCTTAGGGGGGACAGGGACTATTGAAGCTTTCTTT. This sequence encodes CASSLGGTGTIEAFF.

Remarks on this clone: Sequence at one end of the junction differs from germline and may be a read error. This chain connects TRBV6-5 to TRBJ1-2, with 9 bases aligning to TRBD1. The CDR3 spans 12 residues. Looked up from germline, CDR1 is MNHEY and CDR2 is SVGAGI. CDR3 nucleotide sequence: TGTGCCAGCAGCCGGGACAGGGAAAGAGGAGCCTTC. This sequence encodes CASSRDRERGAF.

V and J are TRBV5-1 and TRBJ1-2; 7 nucleotides align to TRBD1. This CDR3 region has 14 residues. Germline assignment: CDR1 SGHRS and CDR2 YFSETQ. V was pared by 2 bases and J by 4 bases, with 5 bases of the junction left unmatched. The CDR3 is CASSFEGTVYGYTF. In nucleotides, the CDR3 is TGCGCCAGCAGCTTTGAGGGGACAGTCTATGGCTACACCTTC.

The chain employs TRBV19 and TRBJ1-5, with 7 nucleotides matching TRBD1. There are 16 residues in the CDR3. V was clipped by 1 base and J by 2 bases; unmatched bases: 5. Per germline, CDR1 LNHDA and CDR2 SQIVND (reference sequence). CDR3 nucleotides: TGTGCCAGTAGTATAGCGAACAGGGGCGGCAATCAGCCCCAGCATTTT. Its translation is CASSIANRGGNQPQHF.

The rearrangement links TRBV14 to TRBJ2-3; a weak D match, TRBD1 (5 bases). The CDR3 runs to 15 residues. From germline, CDR1 is SGHDN and CDR2 FVKESK. V gave up 0 bases and J gave up 0 bases, with 7 bases separating them. In DNA, the CDR3 is TGTGCCAGCAGCCAAGATGGACATAGCACAGATACGCAGTATTTT. Amino acids: CASSQDGHSTDTQYF.

V gene TRBV29-1 combines with J gene TRBJ1-5; 7 nucleotides match TRBD1. Germline assignment: CDR1 SQVTM and CDR2 ANQGSEA. J gave up 7 bases and V 5 bases, and 5 bases lay outside the gene matches. This CDR3 contains 12 residues. CDR3 DNA sequence: TGCAGCGTTTGGGACAGAGGACAGCCCCAGCATTTT. Amino acids: CSVWDRGQPQHF.

This clone has only one observation. The chain has TRBV18 and TRBJ1-2; D is undetermined. The V gene's germline CDR1 is KGHSH and CDR2 LQKENI. With 5 bases removed from V and 2 bases from J, the gap between germline ends came to 9 bases. The CDR3 runs to 13 residues. This CDR3 is CASSEADNYGYTF. The CDR3, as DNA: TGTGCCAGCTCAGAGGCAGACAACTATGGCTACACCTTC.

This clone was observed once. CDR3 in amino acids: CASSYRDEKLFF. In DNA, the CDR3 is TGTGCCAGCAGCTACAGAGATGAAAAACTGTTTTTT. The gene calls are TRBV28 and TRBJ1-4; D gene ambiguous. Trimming took off 6 bases at V and 6 bases at J, with 8 bases between the two ends. Germline assignment: CDR1 MDHEN and CDR2 SYDVKM. The CDR3 length is 12 residues.

The chain links TRBV6-5 to TRBJ2-3, with D perhaps matching TRBD1 (5 bases). CDR1 is MNHEY and CDR2 is SVGAGI in the germline V gene. V lost 2 bases to trimming and J lost 7 bases, with 13 bases between them. The CDR3 extends over 14 amino acids. The CDR3 DNA is TGTGCCAGCAGTTACGGAGACAGCTCTAATACGCAGTATTTT. This encodes CASSYGDSSNTQYF.

V usage is TRBV2 and J usage is TRBJ2-2, with D perhaps matching TRBD1 (6 bases). V was clipped by 3 bases and J by 0 bases, with 8 bases between them. CDR1 and CDR2 from the germline V gene are SNHLY and FYNNEI. The CDR3 extends over 15 amino acids. Written as DNA, the CDR3 is TGTGCCAGCAGTGAGCGGACAGCGAACACCGGGGAGCTGTTTTTT. It specifies CASSERTANTGELFF.

The DNA of the CDR3 is TGTGCAAGTCGCTCTCAACGGGGGGTCGAGCAGTACTTC. It codes for CASRSQRGVEQYF. The genes are TRBV12-2 and TRBJ2-7; the table's TRBD2 call for D was not verified on the DNA. TRBV12-2 is annotated as a pseudogene. The CDR3 sequence is 13 residues long.

The chain links TRBV24-1 to TRBJ1-2; D is unresolved. The V gene lost 12 bases and the J gene lost 3 bases, with 19 bases spanning the gap. This CDR3 is 14 amino acids long. Germline V gene data show CDR1 as KGHDR and CDR2 as SFDVKD. The CDR3 region is CALWADRFYYGYTF. CDR3 bases: TGTGCCTTGTGGGCAGATCGTTTTTACTATGGCTACACCTTC.

The V and J genes are TRBV5-6 and TRBJ2-1, with 7 positions matching TRBD1. The CDR3 consists of 14 residues. V lost 0 bases and J lost 6; bases outside the gene matches: 3. Germline CDR1 is SGHDT and CDR2 is YYEEEE. DNA for the CDR3: TGTGCCAGCAGCTTGGTAGACAGGGTCAATGAGCAGTTCTTC. Amino acid sequence: CASSLVDRVNEQFF.

This rearrangement joins TRBV5-4 to TRBJ2-4; 7 bases align to TRBD1. Unmatched junction bases numbered 13, after V lost 4 bases and J lost 6 bases. Per the germline V gene, CDR1 is SGHNT and CDR2 is YYREEE (reference sequence). CDR3 length: 16 amino acids. CDR3 region: CASSASTGVLGNIQYF. DNA for the CDR3: TGTGCCAGCAGCGCGTCTACAGGGGTTCTCGGAAACATTCAGTACTTC.

This clone came up a few times. The chain uses TRBV9 and TRBJ1-3, with a possible D match to TRBD1 (6 bases). From germline, CDR1 is SGDLS and CDR2 YYNGEE. This CDR3 is 15 amino acids long. Trimming took off 0 bases at V and 4 bases at J, with 11 bases between the two ends. This CDR3 is CASSVAVDRGNTIYF. CDR3 DNA sequence: TGTGCCAGCAGCGTAGCCGTTGACAGGGGAAACACCATATATTTT.

V gene TRBV5-4 combines with J gene TRBJ1-1; no clear D. The CDR3 is 14 amino acids. V gave up 7 bases and J gave up 4 bases, with 17 bases separating them. The germline V gene encodes CDR1 SGHNT and CDR2 YYREEE (reference sequence). The CDR3 sequence: CASLRIGEVTEAFF. CDR3 bases: TGTGCCAGCCTTAGAATTGGGGAGGTCACTGAAGCTTTCTTT.

The V gene is TRBV9, the J gene TRBJ2-5; D gene uncertain. CDR1 SGDLS and CDR2 YYNGEE come from the germline V gene. This CDR3 has 15 amino acids. Trimming took 0 bases from V and 3 from J, leaving 12 bases between them. The CDR3 is CASSVGDVVKETQYF. The CDR3 DNA sequence: TGTGCCAGCAGCGTAGGAGATGTGGTCAAAGAGACCCAGTACTTC.

The rearrangement links TRBV29-1 to TRBJ2-1, with 9 positions matching TRBD1. The CDR3 covers 13 residues. With 4 bases clipped from V and 6 bases from J, the junction kept 4 bases outside the gene matches. Germline CDR1 is SQVTM and CDR2 is ANQGSEA. The DNA for the CDR3 is TGCAGCGTTGCCCCGACAGGGGGCAATGAGCAGTTCTTC. It is translated as CSVAPTGGNEQFF.